This T cell receptor (beta chain) originates from a study of T cell responses to AZD1222 COVID-19 vaccine. Looked up from germline, CDR1 is SNHLY and CDR2 is FYNNEI. The ends were cut back, 7 bases at V and 1 base at J, with 10 bases in the middle. The CDR3 is 13 amino acids. Profiled with immunoSEQ multiplex PCR; TCRdb holds only in-frame clones, not every one. The sample includes just over 150,000 clones, 85% to 90% of them seen just once. The TCR originated in an adult who received the AZD1222 COVID-19 vaccine. The sample was peripheral blood, taken 28 days after the second AZD1222 dose. V is TRBV2 and J is TRBJ1-1, with a weak D call TRBD1 (5 bases). The CDR3 loop is CASNLQGNTEAFF. DNA of the CDR3: TGTGCCAGCAACCTCCAGGGGAACACTGAAGCTTTCTTT.